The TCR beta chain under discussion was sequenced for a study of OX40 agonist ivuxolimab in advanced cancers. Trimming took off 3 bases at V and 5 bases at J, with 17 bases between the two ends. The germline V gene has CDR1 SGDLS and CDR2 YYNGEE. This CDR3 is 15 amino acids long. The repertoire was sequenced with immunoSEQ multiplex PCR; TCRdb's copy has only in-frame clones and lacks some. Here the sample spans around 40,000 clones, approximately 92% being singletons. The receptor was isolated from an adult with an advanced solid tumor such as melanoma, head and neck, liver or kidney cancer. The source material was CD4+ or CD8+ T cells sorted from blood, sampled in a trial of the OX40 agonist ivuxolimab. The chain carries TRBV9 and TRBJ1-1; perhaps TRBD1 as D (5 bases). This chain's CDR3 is CASSAETATVTEAFF. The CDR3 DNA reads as TGTGCCAGCAGCGCCGAGACAGCTACAGTAACTGAAGCTTTCTTT.